This T cell receptor beta chain comes out of a study of T cells after yellow fever vaccination. Whole-study results and caveats: Reappearing after the booster were most of the clones from primary vaccination (96% CD4, 85% to 90% CD8).

TCR cDNA was made by 5'RACE template switching, adding a universal primer site and UMIs. Via MiXCR, TCRdb re-called the 5' RACE reads, giving one row per CDR3 protein. The sample has around 320,000 distinct CDR3 sequences, about 10% seen once. In the case of this clonotype: Its antigen remains unidentified.

This clonotype was sampled from a man aged 18 to 30 who received the YFV17D yellow fever vaccine. The sample was CD4+ T cells sorted from PBMCs, taken 45 days after the yellow fever booster vaccination.

CDR3: CASRSSGVGAEAFF. CDR3 nucleotide sequence: TGTGCCAGCAGATCATCAGGGGTAGGCGCTGAAGCTTTCTTT. The genes are TRBV11-2 and TRBJ1-1; tentative D call: TRBD1 (6 bases). Deletions cut 6 bases from V and 6 bases from J, with 17 bases between. CDR3 length: 14 amino acids. Germline-derived CDR1 and CDR2 are SGHAT and FQNNGV.